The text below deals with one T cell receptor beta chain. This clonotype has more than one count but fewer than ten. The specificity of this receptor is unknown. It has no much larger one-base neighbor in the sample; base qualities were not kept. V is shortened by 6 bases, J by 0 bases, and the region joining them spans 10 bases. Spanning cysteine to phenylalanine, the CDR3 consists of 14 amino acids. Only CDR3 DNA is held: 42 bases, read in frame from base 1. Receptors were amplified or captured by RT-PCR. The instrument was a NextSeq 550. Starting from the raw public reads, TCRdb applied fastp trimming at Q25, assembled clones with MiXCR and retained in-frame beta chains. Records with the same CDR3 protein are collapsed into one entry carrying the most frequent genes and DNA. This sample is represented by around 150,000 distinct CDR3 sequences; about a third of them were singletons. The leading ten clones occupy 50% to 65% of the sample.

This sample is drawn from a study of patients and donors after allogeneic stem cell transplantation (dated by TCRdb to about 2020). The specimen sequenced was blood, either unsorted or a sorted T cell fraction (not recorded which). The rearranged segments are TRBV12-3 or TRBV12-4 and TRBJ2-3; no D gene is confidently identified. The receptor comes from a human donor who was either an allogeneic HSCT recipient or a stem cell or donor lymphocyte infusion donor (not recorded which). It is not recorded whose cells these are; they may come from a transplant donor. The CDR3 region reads CASSLFHSTDTQYF. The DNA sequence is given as TGTGCCAGCAGCCTCTTCCATAGCACAGATACGCAGTATTTT.